The clone carrying this TCR beta chain was counted a single time. What it binds is not known. Assay: immunoSEQ multiplex PCR; the TCRdb copy retains only in-frame clones and omits some. The sample contains around 100,000 clones, 80% to 90% of which appear only once. The entry originates in a study of T cell responses to AZD1222 COVID-19 vaccine. Regarding the study as a whole: Repertoires were sampled only after the peak T cell response. With two AZD1222 doses given, Spike-specific TCR breadth and depth both rose. Seropositive at baseline were only six or seven AZD1222 recipients. Spike-wide vaccine-associated CD4 TCRs dominated at 160-218 and 743-854.

The source is an adult in good health. Sample: peripheral blood, taken on day 0 of MenACWY control vaccination.

The CDR3 DNA sequence: TGTGCCTGGAGTGTAACTGGGGCCAACGTCCTGACTTTC. Translating gives CAWSVTGANVLTF. This chain joins TRBV30 and TRBJ2-6, with D hard to call. The V end was cut by 0 bases, the J end by 2 bases, with 2 bases between. The CDR3 has 13 amino acids. The germline V gene has CDR1 GTSNPN and CDR2 SVGIG (reference sequence).